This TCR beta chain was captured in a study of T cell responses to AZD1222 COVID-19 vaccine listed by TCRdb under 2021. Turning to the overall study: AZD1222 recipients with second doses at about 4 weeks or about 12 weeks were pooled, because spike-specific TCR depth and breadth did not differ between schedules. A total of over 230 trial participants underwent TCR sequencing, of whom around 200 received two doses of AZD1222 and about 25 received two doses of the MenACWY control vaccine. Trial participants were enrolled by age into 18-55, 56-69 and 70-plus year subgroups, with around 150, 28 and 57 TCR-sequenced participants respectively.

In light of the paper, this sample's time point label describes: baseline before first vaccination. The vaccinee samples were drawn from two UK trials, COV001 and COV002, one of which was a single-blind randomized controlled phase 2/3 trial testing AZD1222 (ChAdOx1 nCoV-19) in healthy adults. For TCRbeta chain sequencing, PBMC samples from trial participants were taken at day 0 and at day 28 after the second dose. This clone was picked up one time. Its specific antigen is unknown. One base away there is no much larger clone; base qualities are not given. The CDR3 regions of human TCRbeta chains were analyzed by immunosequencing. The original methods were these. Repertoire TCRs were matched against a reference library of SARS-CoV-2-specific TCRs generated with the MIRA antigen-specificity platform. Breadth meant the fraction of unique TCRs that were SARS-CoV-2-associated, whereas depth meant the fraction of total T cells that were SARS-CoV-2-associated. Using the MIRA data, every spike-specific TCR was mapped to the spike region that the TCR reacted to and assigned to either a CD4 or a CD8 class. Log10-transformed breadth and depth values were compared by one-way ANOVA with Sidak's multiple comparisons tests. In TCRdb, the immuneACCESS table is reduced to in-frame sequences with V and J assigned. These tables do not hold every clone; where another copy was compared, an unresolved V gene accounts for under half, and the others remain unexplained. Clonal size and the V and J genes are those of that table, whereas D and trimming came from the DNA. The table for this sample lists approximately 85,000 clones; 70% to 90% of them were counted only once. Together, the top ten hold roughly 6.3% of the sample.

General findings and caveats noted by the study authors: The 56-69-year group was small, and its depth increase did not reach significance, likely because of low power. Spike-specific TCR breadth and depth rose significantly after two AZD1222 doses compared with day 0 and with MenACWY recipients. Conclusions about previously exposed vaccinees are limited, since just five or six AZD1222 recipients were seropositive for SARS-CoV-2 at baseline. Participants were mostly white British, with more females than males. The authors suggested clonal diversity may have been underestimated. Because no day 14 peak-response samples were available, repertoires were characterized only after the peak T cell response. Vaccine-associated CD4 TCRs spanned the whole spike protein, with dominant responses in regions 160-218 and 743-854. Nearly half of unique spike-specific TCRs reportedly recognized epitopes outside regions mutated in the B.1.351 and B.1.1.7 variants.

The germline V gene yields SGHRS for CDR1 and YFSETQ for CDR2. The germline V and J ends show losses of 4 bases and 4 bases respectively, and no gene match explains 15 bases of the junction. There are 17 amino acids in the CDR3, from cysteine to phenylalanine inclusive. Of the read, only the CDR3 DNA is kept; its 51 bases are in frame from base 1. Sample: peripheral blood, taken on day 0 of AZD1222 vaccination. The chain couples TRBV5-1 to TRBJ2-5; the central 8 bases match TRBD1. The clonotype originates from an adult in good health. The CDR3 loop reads CASSPGPGGSIRETQYF. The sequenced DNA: TGCGCCAGCAGCCCGGGGCCAGGGGGCTCGATTCGAGAGACCCAGTACTTC.